Below are 23 T cell receptor beta chains sequenced from a single sample in a study of CXCR3-negative and CXCR3-positive naive CD8 T cells. Whole-study findings and limits: CXCR3-expressing naive cells carried TRB CDR3s more hydrophobic than those of CXCR3-negative naive cells.

UMI-labeled 5' RACE TRB cDNA libraries were prepared from the cells. TCRdb re-analyzed the 5' RACE reads; it lists each CDR3 protein once, without DNA. The specimen's table records 130,000 to 150,000 distinct CDR3 sequences. What these receptors recognize is not known. Sequencing was performed on naive CXCR3+ CD8+ T cells from blood. Subset denoted: CD45RO-CCR7+CD27+CD95- naive CD8+ T cells expressing CXCR3 (TNR3+). These receptors were taken from a human donor in good health. Some clones in this sample may be carry-over from other donors' samples.

This sequence joins TRBV11-2 and TRBJ2-7; TCRdb reports TRBD2, a call that lacks DNA to check it against. Germline lookup yields CDR1 SGHAT and CDR2 FQNNGV. This CDR3 has 15 residues. The chain's CDR3 is CASILAGGNRYEQYF.

The gene calls are TRBV4-3 and TRBJ2-7; as DNA is missing, the TRBD2 call by TCRdb cannot be tested. The V gene's germline CDR1 is LGHNA and CDR2 YSLEER. The CDR3 has 20 amino acids. This CDR3 reads CASSLHSERGGPSAYYEQYF.

J is TRBJ1-1 and V is TRBV20-1. From germline, CDR1 is DFQATT and CDR2 SNEGSKA (reference sequence). CDR3 length: 14 amino acids. CDR3: CSALVIGQNHRAFF.

V gene TRBV21-1 combines with J gene TRBJ2-2. TRBV21-1 is deemed a pseudogene. The CDR3 contains 11 residues. The chain's CDR3 is CASLSTGELFF.

This chain connects TRBV12-3 or TRBV12-4 to TRBJ2-4. The CDR3 extends over 13 amino acids. Here the CDR3 reads CASSLSAKNIQYF.

The rearrangement joins TRBV28 to TRBJ1-2. Germline V gene data show CDR1 as MDHEN and CDR2 as SYDVKM. This CDR3 has 16 residues. CDR3 in amino acids: CASNFPSGGRDYGYTF.

The chain joins TRBV4-1 to TRBJ2-2; without DNA, the TCRdb call of TRBD2 cannot be checked. The CDR3 has 17 amino acids. CDR1 MGHRA and CDR2 YSYEKL come from the germline V gene. Here the CDR3 reads CASSRLAGGLNTGELFF.

V gene TRBV7-9 combines with J gene TRBJ2-3; TCRdb's D call of TRBD2 is untestable without DNA. This CDR3 comprises 15 residues. The germline V gene has CDR1 SEHNR and CDR2 FQNEAQ (reference sequence). CDR3 loop: CASSLVAQSTDTQYF.

The chain employs TRBV7-9 and TRBJ2-7. The germline gives CDR1 SEHNR, CDR2 FQNEAQ (reference sequence). The CDR3 spans 13 residues. The CDR3 here is CASTLTSSYEQYF. The full variable domain, in which reference TRBV7-9 and TRBJ2-7 provide the parts outside the CDR3, is DTGVSQNPRHKITKRGQNVTFRCDPISEHNRLYWYRQTLGQGPEFLTYFQNEAQLEKSRLLSDRFSAERPKGSFSTLEIQRTEQGDSAMYLCASTLTSSYEQYFGPGTRLTVT.

CDR3 sequence: CASSLTSDYEQYF. V gene TRBV27 combines with J gene TRBJ2-7; no DNA is available, so the TRBD2 call from TCRdb remains unchecked. The CDR3 is 13 amino acids. Germline V lookup: CDR1 MNHEY, CDR2 SMNVEV (reference sequence).

The chain employs TRBV29-1 and TRBJ2-7. The CDR3 consists of 13 residues. Germline loops: CDR1 SQVTM, CDR2 ANQGSEA. CDR3: CSVQDVSSYEQYF.

V and J are TRBV20-1 and TRBJ2-2; there is no DNA to check the TCRdb D call of TRBD1. Germline-derived CDR1 and CDR2 are DFQATT and SNEGSKA (reference sequence). The CDR3 is 14 residues long. CDR3: CSAITTGGTGELFF.

The J gene is TRBJ1-5, the V gene TRBV21-1; TCRdb designates TRBD1, a call that cannot be tested without DNA. TRBV21-1 is flagged as a pseudogene. This CDR3 has 16 amino acids. CDR3 in amino acids: CATEIGGSAGNQPQHF.

J is TRBJ1-1 and V is TRBV20-1; the TCRdb call, TRBD1, lacks DNA for checking. Germline CDR1 DFQATT, CDR2 SNEGSKA (reference sequence). The CDR3 extends over 12 amino acids. The CDR3 reads CSGTSMNTEAFF.

V gene TRBV9 combines with J gene TRBJ1-1. Looked up from germline, CDR1 is SGDLS and CDR2 is YYNGEE. This CDR3 contains 13 residues. The CDR3 loop is CASSVGGRTEAFF.

The chain carries TRBV24-1 and TRBJ2-2; the TCRdb D gene call, TRBD1, has no DNA to confirm it. CDR3 length: 14 amino acids. Germline-derived CDR1 and CDR2 are KGHDR and SFDVKD. The CDR3 sequence: CATSDDRDTGELFF.

The chain carries TRBV15 and TRBJ2-2; TCRdb picks TRBD1, but there is no DNA to check that call. Germline V gene lookup returns CDR1 LNHNV and CDR2 YYDKDF (reference sequence). The CDR3 runs to 16 residues. The CDR3 sequence is CATSDRSPQNTGELFF. Based on the CDR3 plus reference TRBV15 and TRBJ2-2, the full variable domain is DAMVIQNPRYQVTQFGKPVTLSCSQTLNHNVMYWYQQKSSQAPKLLFHYYDKDFNNEADTPDNFQSRRPNTSFCFLDIRSPGLGDTAMYLCATSDRSPQNTGELFFGEGSRLTVL.

The chain employs TRBV27 and TRBJ2-7; checking the TCRdb D call of TRBD1 is not possible without DNA. The CDR3 has 16 residues. Germline V lookup: CDR1 MNHEY, CDR2 SMNVEV (reference sequence). The CDR3 spells CASSLLPGQGADEQYF.

The chain recombines TRBV29-1 with TRBJ2-1. Germline-derived CDR1 and CDR2 are SQVTM and ANQGSEA. This CDR3 has 14 amino acids. CDR3 in amino acids: CSVEGRGSYNEQFF.

The CDR3 here is CSAETRAWWAFF. The V and J genes are TRBV20-1 and TRBJ1-1. Germline V gene sequence: CDR1 DFQATT, CDR2 SNEGSKA (reference sequence). The CDR3 loop spans 12 amino acids.

This rearrangement joins TRBV30 to TRBJ2-1; lacking DNA, the TRBD1 call made by TCRdb goes unchecked. The CDR3 is made up of 12 amino acids. From germline, CDR1 is GTSNPN and CDR2 SVGIG (reference sequence). The CDR3 is CASTGDAYEQFF.

The gene calls are TRBV7-9 and TRBJ1-4; TCRdb picks TRBD1, but there is no DNA to check that call. Germline V gives CDR1 SEHNR, CDR2 FQNEAQ (reference sequence). There are 11 residues in the CDR3. The CDR3 reads CASSSLRELFF.

V usage is TRBV10-3 and J usage is TRBJ2-5; TCRdb selects TRBD1, and the lack of DNA leaves this call unchecked. Germline V CDR1 and CDR2: ENHRY, SYGVKD. The CDR3 covers 14 residues. The CDR3 reads CAISEEGWRETQYF.